The 10 T cell receptor beta chains listed next were all sequenced from one sample in a study of T cell responses to AZD1222 COVID-19 vaccine. Sequenced by immunoSEQ multiplex PCR; TCRdb stores in-frame clones only, minus some. The sample has more than 250,000 clones; 93% are singletons. Sequencing used peripheral blood, obtained on day 0 of AZD1222 vaccination. These receptors all come from an adult in good health.

The J gene is TRBJ2-3, the V gene TRBV7-8, with TRBD1 as a possible D gene (8 bases). CDR3 length: 15 amino acids. Per germline, CDR1 SGHVS and CDR2 FQNEAQ. The V end was cut by 3 bases, the J end by 9 bases, with 19 bases between. The CDR3 DNA follows: TGTGCCAGCAGCTTTGGACAGGGAGGGGTTAAGACGCAGTATTTT. It translates to CASSFGQGGVKTQYF.

This chain links TRBV27 with TRBJ2-6, with a weak D call TRBD1 (5 bases). This CDR3 comprises 16 residues. Looked up from germline, CDR1 is MNHEY and CDR2 is SMNVEV (reference sequence). The V end was cut by 5 bases, the J end by 4 bases, with 15 bases between. The CDR3 DNA sequence: TGTGCCAGCAGTCCCCTAAAAGGGGCCGGGGCCAACGTCCTGACTTTC. Translated, it gives CASSPLKGAGANVLTF.

Only one count was recorded for this clone. The chain uses TRBV7-9 and TRBJ2-4; D is undetermined. CDR3 size: 12 residues. Trimming stripped 3 bases from V and 5 bases from J, with 5 bases between. CDR1 and CDR2 from the germline V gene are SEHNR and FQNEAQ (reference sequence). CDR3 sequence: CASSLVENIQYF. The CDR3 DNA reads as TGTGCCAGCAGCTTGGTAGAAAACATTCAGTACTTC.

The rearrangement uses TRBV7-9 and TRBJ1-3; D gene unclear. CDR1 and CDR2 (germline): SEHNR, FQNEAQ (reference sequence). Trimming took 0 bases from V and 2 from J, leaving 8 bases between them. The CDR3 runs 15 residues. The CDR3 nucleotides are TGTGCCAGCAGCTTAGCCTTAGGCACTGGAAACACCATATATTTT. Its protein product is CASSLALGTGNTIYF.

J is TRBJ2-7 and V is TRBV2, with D possibly TRBD1 on 5 matching bases. Trimming took 7 bases from V and 3 from J, leaving 16 bases between them. Germline assignment: CDR1 SNHLY and CDR2 FYNNEI. CDR3 length: 14 residues. The CDR3 sequence is CASTRTRNVYEQYF. CDR3 nucleotide sequence: TGTGCCAGCACCCGGACACGTAACGTCTACGAGCAGTACTTC.

This sequence joins TRBV19 and TRBJ2-3; either TRBD1 or TRBD2 may fit D (5 bases each). CDR3 length: 13 amino acids. CDR1 and CDR2 (germline): LNHDA, SQIVND (reference sequence). V was pared by 7 bases and J by 10 bases, with 18 bases between. The CDR3 DNA follows: TGTGCCAGTACACGGGGAGCCAGGGACGCGCAGTATTTT. It encodes CASTRGARDAQYF.

The chain combines TRBV4-3 with TRBJ2-2; 7 bases are a match to TRBD1. This CDR3 has 17 amino acids. V was pared by 3 bases and J by 0 bases, with 7 bases of the junction left unmatched. Germline assignment: CDR1 LGHNA and CDR2 YSLEER. CDR3 in amino acids: CASSQPSGTANTGELFF. CDR3 sequence (DNA): TGCGCCAGCAGCCAGCCCTCCGGGACAGCGAACACCGGGGAGCTGTTTTTT.

The chain employs TRBV9 and TRBJ2-1, with 10 bases aligning to TRBD2. The CDR3 consists of 16 residues. CDR1 is SGDLS, CDR2 YYNGEE, per germline. Germline trimming cut 0 bases from V and 7 bases from J; bases unmatched to any gene: 7. DNA of the CDR3: TGTGCCAGCAGCGTAGCGCTAGCGGGAGTTTGGAATGAGCAGTTCTTC. Protein product: CASSVALAGVWNEQFF.

In this sample, this clone turned up once. CDR3 bases: TGTGCCAGTAGCAAGGGGACAGGGGGTCAGCCCCAGCATTTT. It specifies CASSKGTGGQPQHF. The genes are TRBV19 and TRBJ1-5, with TRBD1 identical over 11 bases. The V and J ends lost 6 bases and 6 bases, in that order; junction bases with no gene match: 4. Germline lookup yields CDR1 LNHDA and CDR2 SQIVND (reference sequence). This CDR3 is 14 amino acids long.

The chain joins TRBV4-2 to TRBJ2-2; D not resolved. The V gene lost 4 bases and the J gene lost 3 bases, with 15 bases spanning the gap. The germline V gene encodes CDR1 LGHNA and CDR2 YNFKEQ. The CDR3 loop spans 16 amino acids. In DNA, the CDR3 is TGTGCCAGCAGCCCCCTGTTGGGCCGGGACACCGGGGAGCTGTTTTTT. Its protein product is CASSPLLGRDTGELFF.